This T cell receptor (beta chain) was sequenced for a study of blood T cell repertoires in COVID-19. As for the study in general: Whether acute or convalescent, the COVID-19 samples came from the United States, Italy and Spain. PBMCs, B-cell-depleted T cells, or T cells provided the cDNA or gDNA that made up the material.

The CDR3 contains 15 residues. The V end lost 4 bases, the J end lost 7 bases, and 16 bases lay between the germline ends. CDR1 is SGHAT, CDR2 FQNNGV, per germline. In the authors' methods: It was from reference gene primer amplification that nucleated cell counts were estimated. The table came from immunoSEQ multiplex PCR; TCRdb's copy has only in-frame clones and leaves some out. The V and J calls and clone size come from that table; D and trimming were worked out from the DNA. The sample yields 200,000 to 250,000 clones, 87% seen once. Only one count was recorded for this clone. The sample was peripheral blood. The receptor was derived from a woman under 30 who had recovered from COVID-19. This rearrangement joins TRBV11-2 to TRBJ1-4; D is possibly TRBD1 (5 bases). The CDR3 DNA is TGTGCCAGCAGCTGGGGTTCTGGGGCTACTGAAAAACTGTTTTTT. Amino acids: CASSWGSGATEKLFF. The full variable domain, its missing parts supplied by reference TRBV11-2 and TRBJ1-4, is EAGVAQSPRYKIIEKRQSVAFWCNPISGHATLYWYQQILGQGPKLLIQFQNNGVVDDSQLPKDRFSAERLKGVDSTLKIQPAKLEDSAVYLCASSWGSGATEKLFFGSGTQLSVL.